This T cell receptor beta chain was documented in a study of identical twins. Germline CDR1 and CDR2: MNHNS and SASEGT. The CDR3 length is 17 residues. V gave up 3 bases and J gave up 0 bases, with 12 bases separating them. Via MiXCR, TCRdb re-called the 5' RACE reads, giving one row per CDR3 protein. The table lists hundreds of thousands of distinct CDR3 sequences, 12% of them singletons. This clonotype was detected only a few times. A further study also used this sample, focusing on yellow fever vaccine responses in identical twins.

The material sequenced was PBMCs. This chain joins TRBV6-1 and TRBJ2-6; D is possibly TRBD1 (5 bases). The sequence derives from a woman aged 18-30 years in good health. The chain's CDR3 is CASSEVRVSSGANVLTF. CDR3 coding DNA: TGTGCCAGCAGTGAGGTCAGGGTAAGCTCTGGGGCCAACGTCCTGACTTTC.